This note documents a single T cell receptor (beta chain) sequence. Its antigen is still unknown. This CDR3 has 13 amino acids. V lost 2 bases and J lost 2, with 6 bases in between. From germline, CDR1 is MNHEY and CDR2 SVGAGI. The data were obtained in a study of vaccination effects on CD4 cells after COVID-19. Turning to the study itself: Post-vaccine specimens arrived a median 72 days past the second dose.

Produced via immunoSEQ multiplex PCR; TCRdb's table is partial and in-frame only. The repertoire holds around 60,000 clones, with 73% as singletons. Antigen-specific CD4+ T cell clonotypes were called by their expansion after viral peptide-pool culture in ViraFEST. It was after more than nine days of culture that CD4+ T cells were isolated. All study participants received two doses of BNT162b2 or mRNA-1273 vaccine. Recipients of the vaccine had no prior SARS-CoV-2 infection and negative nucleocapsid antibodies. This TCR derives from a human donor who received a COVID-19 vaccine. V usage is TRBV6-5 and J usage is TRBJ1-2; D call uncertain. The sample here was CD4+ T cells from PBMCs cultured with HCoV-229E spike peptides, taken after COVID-19 vaccination. The CDR3 sequence: CASSYGGNYGYTF. CDR3 nucleotide sequence: TGTGCCAGCAGTTACGGAGGGAACTATGGCTACACCTTC.